Sequencing of this T cell receptor beta chain was carried out in a study of cytomegalovirus exposure and HLA in healthy donors. Broader study findings: Likely technical artifact: a cluster of highly shared sequence variants.

The junction had 8 bases not matched to a gene; V was cut back by 3 bases and J by 4 bases. The CDR3 has 15 amino acids. Looked up from germline, CDR1 is MNHEY and CDR2 is SMNVEV (reference sequence). The study ran its PCR with 60 Vbeta and 13 Jbeta primers. Assay used: immunoSEQ multiplex PCR; TCRdb lists only in-frame clones, some missing. The table includes 100,000 to 140,000 clones, about three quarters detected once. This clone showed up just a few times. Its antigen is unidentified. This clonotype was obtained from a man under 40 in good health and CMV-seronegative. The material sequenced was PBMCs. V gene TRBV27 combines with J gene TRBJ2-7; 8 bases are a match to TRBD1. This CDR3 reads CASSFVGQGAYEQYF. The CDR3 DNA follows: TGTGCCAGCAGTTTTGTTGGCCAGGGGGCTTACGAGCAGTACTTC.